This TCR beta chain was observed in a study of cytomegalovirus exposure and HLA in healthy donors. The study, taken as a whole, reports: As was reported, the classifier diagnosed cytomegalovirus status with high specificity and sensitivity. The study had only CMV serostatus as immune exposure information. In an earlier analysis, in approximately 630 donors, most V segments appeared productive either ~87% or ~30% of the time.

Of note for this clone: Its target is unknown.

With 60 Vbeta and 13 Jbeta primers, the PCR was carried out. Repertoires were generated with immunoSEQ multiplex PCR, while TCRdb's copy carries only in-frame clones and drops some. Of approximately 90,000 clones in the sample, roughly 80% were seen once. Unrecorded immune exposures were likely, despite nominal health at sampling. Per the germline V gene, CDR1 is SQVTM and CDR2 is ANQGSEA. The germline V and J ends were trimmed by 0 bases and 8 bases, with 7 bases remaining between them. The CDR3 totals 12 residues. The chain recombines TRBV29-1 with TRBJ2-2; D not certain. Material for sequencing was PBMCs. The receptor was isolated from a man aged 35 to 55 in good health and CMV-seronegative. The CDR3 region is CSVEEAAGELFF. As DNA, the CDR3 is TGCAGCGTTGAAGAAGCCGCGGGGGAGCTGTTTTTT.